These T cell receptor beta chains were read from a single sample in a study of neoadjuvant nivolumab and ipilimumab in lung cancer. TCRdb keeps only in-frame clones here, not all; method: immunoSEQ multiplex PCR. Here the sample spans about 20,000 clones, around 80% being singletons. Here the sequenced sample was tumor tissue, taken after neoadjuvant nivolumab, alone or with ipilimumab, at or shortly before surgery. The receptor set was obtained from an adult with non-small cell lung cancer. Both conserved end residues are part of each CDR3. The D gene is left open where the match is weak. Only some rows state a clone size, as once, few, many or a class for expanded clones.

V	size	J	D	DNA	CDR3
TRBV9	NA	TRBJ1-1	NA	TGTGCCAGCAGCGTAGGGAATTTGAACACTGAAGCTTTCTTT	CASSVGNLNTEAFF
TRBV28	medium-sized	TRBJ2-7	TRBD1	TGTGCCAGCTCCGGGACAGGGAGGGACGAGCAGTACTTC	CASSGTGRDEQYF
TRBV15	NA	TRBJ1-1	NA	TGTGCCACCAGCAGAGATTCAGTGCTGAACACTGAAGCTTTCTTT	CATSRDSVLNTEAFF
TRBV6-6	once	TRBJ2-2	NA	TGTGCCAGCAGTTACCCCCAGGGGTTGGGCGGGGAGCTGTTTTTT	CASSYPQGLGGELFF
TRBV9	once	TRBJ2-7	NA	TGTGCCAGCAGCCTTGGGGGAGGATCCTACGAGCAGTACTTC	CASSLGGGSYEQYF
TRBV29-1	once	TRBJ2-2	TRBD1	TGCAGCGTTAAAGAGCCGGGACAGGGGACCGGGGAGCTGTTTTTT	CSVKEPGQGTGELFF
TRBV27	NA	TRBJ2-7	NA	TGTGCCAGCAGTTCCCGCCAGCAGTCTCACTTC	CASSSRQQSHF
TRBV6-5	NA	TRBJ1-1	TRBD1	TGTGCCAGCAGTTACTCGCCAGGGGGCAGGAACACTGAAGCTTTCTTT	CASSYSPGGRNTEAFF
TRBV4-2	NA	TRBJ2-1	TRBD2	TGTGCCAGCAGCCGACTAGCGGGAGGCTACAATGAGCAGTTCTTC	CASSRLAGGYNEQFF
TRBV2	NA	TRBJ2-1	TRBD1	TGTGCCAGCAGCGCGGACAGGGGATTATTAAATGAGCAGTTCTTC	CASSADRGLLNEQFF
TRBV27	NA	TRBJ2-7	NA	TGTGCCAGCAGTTACGGACACTTCTACGAGCAGTACTTC	CASSYGHFYEQYF